One and the same sample provided the 16 T cell receptor beta chains below, sequenced in a study of graft-versus-host responses after intestinal transplantation. Some clones are missing from TCRdb's copy, which holds only in-frame ones; the method was immunoSEQ multiplex PCR. This repertoire shows 35,000 to 45,000 clones, 91% found once; its top ten account for about 4.4%. The sample consisted of PBMCs, taken 524 days after transplant. The receptors stem from a human patient who received an intestinal transplant, so some T cells may come from the graft donor.

This clone appeared once. V usage is TRBV5-1 and J usage is TRBJ2-1; perhaps TRBD2 as D (5 bases). The CDR3 is 15 amino acids. Germline CDR1 and CDR2: SGHRS and YFSETQ. Trimming removed 4 bases at V and 6 bases at J, with 17 bases between. The DNA for the CDR3 is TGCGCCAGCAGCATACTCGGACTGACCGGCAATGAGCAGTTCTTC. Amino acids: CASSILGLTGNEQFF. Full variable domain (missing parts from reference TRBV5-1 and TRBJ2-1): KAGVTQTPRYLIKTRGQQVTLSCSPISGHRSVSWYQQTPGQGLQFLFEYFSETQRNKGNFPGRFSGRQFSNSRSEMNVSTLELGDSALYLCASSILGLTGNEQFFGPGTRLTVL.

This clone was picked up a small number of times. The chain employs TRBV27 and TRBJ1-2; D not resolved. This CDR3 has 13 amino acids. The germline gives CDR1 MNHEY, CDR2 SMNVEV (reference sequence). With 3 bases removed from V and 3 bases from J, the gap between germline ends came to 8 bases. CDR3 sequence (DNA): TGTGCCAGCAGTTTCGGGTGGGACTATGGCTACACCTTC. Protein product: CASSFGWDYGYTF.

J is TRBJ2-7 and V is TRBV5-1; maybe TRBD1 (6 bases). Deletions cut 4 bases from V and 3 bases from J, with 17 bases between. Germline CDR1 and CDR2: SGHRS and YFSETQ. This CDR3 comprises 15 residues. The CDR3 DNA follows: TGCGCCAGCAGCGAGAAAAGGGACATCATCTACGAGCAGTACTTC. Protein: CASSEKRDIIYEQYF. Drawing the rest from reference TRBV5-1 and TRBJ2-7, the complete variable domain is KAGVTQTPRYLIKTRGQQVTLSCSPISGHRSVSWYQQTPGQGLQFLFEYFSETQRNKGNFPGRFSGRQFSNSRSEMNVSTLELGDSALYLCASSEKRDIIYEQYFGPGTRLTVT.

The V gene is TRBV7-6, the J gene TRBJ2-1; weak D call: TRBD2 (5 bases). V was shortened by 2 bases and J by 5 bases, with 16 bases between the two germline ends. Germline-derived CDR1 and CDR2 are SGHVS and FNYEAQ. The CDR3 contains 16 residues. The CDR3 sequence: CASSLSPLGVHNEQFF. The CDR3 nucleotides are TGTGCCAGCAGCTTATCCCCGCTCGGGGTTCACAATGAGCAGTTCTTC.

The V call is TRBV29-1, the J call TRBJ1-3, with unresolved D. The germline gives CDR1 SQVTM, CDR2 ANQGSEA. There are 11 residues in the CDR3. Between the trimmed V and J ends, which lost 2 bases and 7 bases, there was a span of 6 bases. CDR3 residues: CSVEKGNTIYF. Here the CDR3 DNA reads TGCAGCGTTGAAAAGGGCAACACCATATATTTT.

The chain joins TRBV5-1 to TRBJ2-2, with no clear D. V gave up 4 bases and J gave up 6 bases, with 13 bases separating them. Germline V CDR1 and CDR2: SGHRS, YFSETQ. This CDR3 has 14 residues. CDR3: CASSLEVVSGELFF. In nucleotides, the CDR3 is TGCGCCAGCAGCCTAGAGGTAGTCTCCGGGGAGCTGTTTTTT.

The rearrangement uses TRBV5-4 and TRBJ2-1, with 7 bases identical to TRBD2. CDR1 SGHNT and CDR2 YYREEE come from the germline V gene (reference sequence). This CDR3 is built from 14 residues. Germline trimming cut 5 bases from V and 5 bases from J; bases unmatched to any gene: 7. For the CDR3, the DNA is TGTGCCAGCAGTCCCCGGGGGGATCACAATGAGCAGTTCTTC. This gives the protein CASSPRGDHNEQFF.

The gene calls are TRBV5-6 and TRBJ2-7, with D hard to call. Germline CDR1 is SGHDT and CDR2 is YYEEEE. The V gene lost 3 bases and the J gene lost 0 bases, with 7 bases spanning the gap. The CDR3 consists of 13 residues. The CDR3 DNA reads TGTGCCAGCAGCTCCCTGGACTCCTACGAGCAGTACTTC. Translation gives CASSSLDSYEQYF.

The chain joins TRBV6-1 to TRBJ2-3; D not certain. Germline CDR1 MNHNS, CDR2 SASEGT. This CDR3 spans 11 amino acids. Trimming left V 7 bases short and J 3 bases short, with 5 bases between. As DNA, the CDR3 is TGTGCCAGCACGGCTACAGATACGCAGTATTTT. Amino acid sequence: CASTATDTQYF.

This clone was observed a single time. This chain joins TRBV19 and TRBJ2-6; TRBD1 aligns across 8 bases. The CDR3 totals 17 residues. J gave up 2 bases and V 6 bases, and 9 bases lay outside the gene matches. The germline V gene encodes CDR1 LNHDA and CDR2 SQIVND (reference sequence). CDR3: CASSPRGDRTGANVLTF. The CDR3 coding sequence is TGTGCCAGTAGCCCAAGGGGGGACAGGACTGGGGCCAACGTCCTGACTTTC. Supplemented by reference TRBV19 and TRBJ2-6, the full variable domain reads DGGITQSPKYLFRKEGQNVTLSCEQNLNHDAMYWYRQDPGQGLRLIYYSQIVNDFQKGDIAEGYSVSREKKESFPLTVTSAQKNPTAFYLCASSPRGDRTGANVLTFGAGSRLTVL.

The gene calls are TRBV2 and TRBJ2-7, with D perhaps matching TRBD2 (6 bases). The CDR3 loop spans 16 amino acids. Deletions cut 4 bases from V and 2 bases from J, with 18 bases between. Germline V gene lookup returns CDR1 SNHLY and CDR2 FYNNEI. The CDR3 reads CASSASRERGTYEQYF. CDR3 nucleotide sequence: TGTGCCAGCAGTGCGAGTCGGGAGAGGGGAACCTACGAGCAGTACTTC.

The chain couples TRBV28 to TRBJ1-5; 9 nucleotides line up with TRBD1. The germline V gene encodes CDR1 MDHEN and CDR2 SYDVKM. Losses at the gene ends were 3 bases for V and 5 bases for J; bases not matched to a gene: 14. The CDR3 is 18 amino acids. CDR3 sequence: CASSFEGQGRLVYQPQHF. The CDR3 coding sequence is TGTGCCAGCAGTTTCGAGGGACAGGGAAGGTTAGTATATCAGCCCCAGCATTTT.

The V and J genes are TRBV5-1 and TRBJ2-2; tentatively, D is TRBD2 (6 bases). The CDR3 sequence is 15 residues long. V lost 6 bases to trimming and J lost 2 bases, with 14 bases between them. CDR1 is SGHRS, CDR2 YFSETQ, per germline. The CDR3 nucleotides are TGCGCCAGCAAATTAGGGACTTCCAACACCGGGGAGCTGTTTTTT. Translation: CASKLGTSNTGELFF. The entire variable domain, with the rest obtained from reference TRBV5-1 and TRBJ2-2, is as follows: KAGVTQTPRYLIKTRGQQVTLSCSPISGHRSVSWYQQTPGQGLQFLFEYFSETQRNKGNFPGRFSGRQFSNSRSEMNVSTLELGDSALYLCASKLGTSNTGELFFGEGSRLTVL.

The gene calls are TRBV28 and TRBJ2-7; either TRBD1 or TRBD2 may fit D (6 bases each). The CDR3 runs to 13 residues. From germline, CDR1 is MDHEN and CDR2 SYDVKM. V lost 2 bases and J lost 7, with 12 bases in between. CDR3 nucleotides: TGTGCCAGCAGTTTAGGGATAGGGGGGGAGCAGTACTTC. Its protein is CASSLGIGGEQYF.

The V gene is TRBV13, the J gene TRBJ2-5, with 11 bases that match TRBD2. The CDR3 consists of 15 residues. The junction had 4 bases not matched to a gene; V was cut back by 2 bases and J by 5 bases. Looked up from germline, CDR1 is PRHDT and CDR2 is FYEKMQ (reference sequence). This CDR3 reads CASSLSPSGGETQYF. CDR3 in DNA: TGTGCCAGCAGCTTAAGTCCTAGCGGGGGGGAGACCCAGTACTTC.

This chain uses TRBV6-5 with TRBJ1-1; D perhaps matches TRBD1 (6 bases). Trimming shortened V by 8 bases and J by 3 bases, and 19 bases separated the two germline ends. Looked up from germline, CDR1 is MNHEY and CDR2 is SVGAGI. The CDR3 is 15 amino acids. In DNA, the CDR3 is TGTGCCAGCCGAGTAAAGGAGGGGGGGTACACTGAAGCTTTCTTT. Its translation: CASRVKEGGYTEAFF.